These 18 T cell receptor beta chains were sequenced from one sample in a study of cytomegalovirus exposure and HLA in healthy donors. Primers included in the PCR were 60 Vbeta and 13 Jbeta primers. Generated by immunoSEQ multiplex PCR, the TCRdb table keeps only in-frame clones and is missing some. The repertoire holds approximately 84,000 clones, roughly 75% seen once, with about 2.2% in the top ten. Material: PBMCs. These receptors all stem from a middle-aged man in good health and CMV-seronegative.

The rearrangement uses TRBV30 and TRBJ2-5; a weak D match, TRBD2 (5 bases). CDR1 and CDR2 from the germline V gene are GTSNPN and SVGIG (reference sequence). The CDR3 sequence is 13 residues long. Trimming pared 2 bases from V and 2 bases from J, leaving 9 bases between. Written as DNA, the CDR3 is TGTGCCTGGAGTAACCGGGAACAAGAGACCCAGTACTTC. Translation: CAWSNREQETQYF.

This clone has more than one count but fewer than ten. This CDR3 reads CASSEEWAGRYGYTF. The CDR3 DNA is TGTGCCAGCAGTGAAGAATGGGCAGGGCGGTATGGCTACACCTTC. This chain links TRBV6-1 with TRBJ1-2, with a possible D match to TRBD1 (5 bases). With 1 base removed from V and 5 bases from J, the gap between germline ends came to 14 bases. Germline assignment: CDR1 MNHNS and CDR2 SASEGT. The CDR3 extends over 15 amino acids.

A single count supports this clone. This chain connects TRBV5-4 to TRBJ2-1; 15 nucleotides align to TRBD2. The CDR3 length is 19 residues. After removal of 4 bases from V and 4 bases from J, the junction contained 12 bases not matched to a gene. The germline gives CDR1 SGHNT, CDR2 YYREEE (reference sequence). The CDR3 reads CASSLGLAGGPLQYNEQFF. The DNA for the CDR3 is TGTGCCAGCAGCCTAGGACTAGCGGGAGGGCCTTTACAGTACAATGAGCAGTTCTTC.

This clone has just one count. The V and J genes are TRBV28 and TRBJ1-5, with 11 positions matching TRBD1. The CDR3 contains 16 residues. Germline values: CDR1 MDHEN, CDR2 SYDVKM. After removal of 5 bases from V and 5 bases from J, the junction contained 8 bases not matched to a gene. The CDR3 DNA is TGTGCCAGCAGTAAATTAAGGACAGGGGGCGATCAGCCCCAGCATTTT. Encoded protein: CASSKLRTGGDQPQHF. Combining the CDR3 with reference TRBV28 and TRBJ1-5 gives the whole variable domain DVKVTQSSRYLVKRTGEKVFLECVQDMDHENMFWYRQDPGLGLRLIYFSYDVKMKEKGDIPEGYSVSREKKERFSLILESASTNQTSMYLCASSKLRTGGDQPQHFGDGTRLSIL.

This clone was observed once. CDR3 sequence (DNA): TGTGCCAGCAGTCCCGGGGACAGATCATATTCACCCCTCCACTTT. Translating gives CASSPGDRSYSPLHF. The chain recombines TRBV28 with TRBJ1-6, with TRBD1 identical over 7 bases. The CDR3 contains 15 residues. The V gene end was trimmed by 5 bases and the J gene end by 8 bases; junction bases not matched to a gene: 9. Germline CDR1 reads MDHEN; CDR2 reads SYDVKM. Complete variable domain (other parts from reference TRBV28 and TRBJ1-6): DVKVTQSSRYLVKRTGEKVFLECVQDMDHENMFWYRQDPGLGLRLIYFSYDVKMKEKGDIPEGYSVSREKKERFSLILESASTNQTSMYLCASSPGDRSYSPLHFGNGTRLTVT.

The chain is built from TRBV6-1 and TRBJ1-2, with D perhaps matching TRBD1 (5 bases). V shed 3 bases and J shed 8 bases, with 7 bases lying between them. Germline-derived CDR1 and CDR2 are MNHNS and SASEGT. The CDR3 has 11 residues. CDR3 residues: CASSERGGYTF. The CDR3 DNA reads TGTGCCAGCAGTGAGCGGGGGGGCTACACCTTC.

This clone was counted between two and nine times. J is TRBJ1-3 and V is TRBV30; D may be TRBD1 (5 bases). V was clipped by 4 bases and J by 0 bases, with 19 bases between them. CDR3 size: 17 residues. Looked up from germline, CDR1 is GTSNPN and CDR2 is SVGIG (reference sequence). CDR3 loop: CAWTGKQGWVSGNTIYF. CDR3 nucleotide sequence: TGTGCCTGGACCGGAAAGCAGGGTTGGGTCTCTGGAAACACCATATATTTT.

The rearrangement joins TRBV18 to TRBJ1-4; 10 nucleotides agree with TRBD1. This CDR3 has 17 amino acids. Germline values: CDR1 KGHSH, CDR2 LQKENI. Trimming at V came to 0 bases and at J to 3 bases, leaving 4 bases not matched to a gene. The CDR3 is CASSPPSGQGANEKLFF. The CDR3 DNA sequence: TGTGCCAGCTCACCACCATCCGGACAGGGGGCTAATGAAAAACTGTTTTTT.

The chain uses TRBV7-2 and TRBJ1-2; 9 bases agree with TRBD1. Germline V gene data show CDR1 as SGHTA and CDR2 as FQGNSA. Unmatched junction bases numbered 6, after V lost 6 bases and J lost 4 bases. The CDR3 runs to 14 residues. The CDR3 is CASSSQGAGYGYTF. DNA for the CDR3: TGTGCCAGCAGTTCACAGGGGGCTGGCTATGGCTACACCTTC. The whole variable domain, filled in from reference TRBV7-2 and TRBJ1-2, reads GAGVSQSPSNKVTEKGKDVELRCDPISGHTALYWYRQSLGQGLEFLIYFQGNSAPDKSGLPSDRFSAERTGGSVSTLTIQRTQQEDSAVYLCASSSQGAGYGYTFGSGTRLTVV.

By frequency in the sample, this clone is medium-sized. The rearrangement joins TRBV7-8 to TRBJ1-5; no reliable D call. V lost 1 base, J lost 0 bases, and 7 bases lay in between. CDR1 is SGHVS and CDR2 is FQNEAQ in the germline V gene. The CDR3 has 15 residues. This CDR3 is CASSLEAASNQPQHF. The CDR3 coding sequence is TGTGCCAGCAGCTTAGAGGCGGCTAGCAATCAGCCCCAGCATTTT.

The chain combines TRBV7-9 with TRBJ1-2, with unresolved D. Germline CDR1 SEHNR, CDR2 FQNEAQ (reference sequence). The CDR3 is made up of 13 amino acids. V lost 0 bases, J lost 2 bases, and 4 bases lay in between. The CDR3 DNA reads as TGTGCCAGCAGCTTAGCCGTAAACTATGGCTACACCTTC. Translation: CASSLAVNYGYTF.

The CDR3 loop is CASSFRGGNQPQHF. CDR3 nucleotides: TGTGCCAGCAGCTTTCGGGGGGGCAATCAGCCCCAGCATTTT. The chain recombines TRBV5-8 with TRBJ1-5; maybe TRBD1 (5 bases). V was trimmed by 2 bases and J by 2 bases, leaving 8 bases between them. Germline assignment: CDR1 SGHTS and CDR2 YDEGEE. The CDR3 is 14 amino acids. Based on the CDR3 plus reference TRBV5-8 and TRBJ1-5, the full variable domain is EAGVTQSPTHLIKTRGQQATLRCSPISGHTSVYWYQQALGLGLQFLLWYDEGEERNRGNFPPRFSGRQFPNYSSELNVNALELEDSALYLCASSFRGGNQPQHFGDGTRLSIL.

The V gene is TRBV20-1, the J gene TRBJ2-5; the match to TRBD2 covers 8 bases. V dropped 8 bases and J dropped 7; count of bases not matched to a gene: 3. CDR1 and CDR2 from the germline V gene are DFQATT and SNEGSKA (reference sequence). This CDR3 has 10 amino acids. For the CDR3, the DNA is TGCAGTCGGGGGGGCGTGACCCAGTACTTC. This sequence encodes CSRGGVTQYF.

The V gene is TRBV2, the J gene TRBJ1-1; 10 nucleotides align to TRBD1. Trimming cost V 6 bases and J 6 bases; bases outside gene matches: 4. The CDR3 covers 13 residues. Germline V gene lookup returns CDR1 SNHLY and CDR2 FYNNEI. CDR3 sequence (DNA): TGTGCCAGCAGCGCTGACAGGGGGCCTGAAGCTTTCTTT. Translation gives CASSADRGPEAFF.

The rearrangement joins TRBV6-4 to TRBJ2-3, with TRBD1 matching 8 bases. This CDR3 comprises 17 residues. J gave up 0 bases and V 6 bases, and 11 bases lay outside the gene matches. Germline CDR1 reads MRHNA; CDR2 reads SNTAGT. The DNA of the CDR3 is TGTGCCAGCAGCTCCAACCCCGGGACAGGCAGCACAGATACGCAGTATTTT. Translating gives CASSSNPGTGSTDTQYF.

V is TRBV13 and J is TRBJ2-2; 7 bases fit TRBD2. Trimming took 1 base from V and 4 from J; bases not matched to a gene: 9. CDR3 length equals 17 residues. From germline, CDR1 is PRHDT and CDR2 FYEKMQ (reference sequence). The CDR3 protein is CASSLDLGGYSTGELFF. The CDR3 nucleotides read TGTGCCAGCAGCTTAGATTTGGGGGGGTACAGCACCGGGGAGCTGTTTTTT.

The chain joins TRBV4-1 to TRBJ2-7; 9 nucleotides align to TRBD1. Trimming cost V 3 bases and J 6 bases; bases outside gene matches: 6. Germline CDR1 reads MGHRA; CDR2 reads YSYEKL. The CDR3 covers 14 residues. This chain's CDR3 is CASSHPGTGFEQYF. CDR3 coding DNA: TGCGCCAGCAGCCATCCGGGGACAGGGTTCGAGCAGTACTTC.

The V call is TRBV23-1, the J call TRBJ1-3; 8 bases fit TRBD1. TRBV23-1 is an ORF; its function is uncertain. This CDR3 is 19 amino acids long. Losses at the gene ends were 4 bases for V and 0 bases for J; bases not matched to a gene: 14. The CDR3 sequence: CASSRPGQALLNSGNTIYF. CDR3 sequence (DNA): TGCGCCAGCAGTCGCCCGGGACAGGCTTTACTCAACTCTGGAAACACCATATATTTT.